Following are 29 T cell receptor beta chains from one sample sequenced in a study of T-cell reconstitution after alpha-beta-depleted transplantation in children. Unique molecular identifiers were incorporated during preparation of the TCRbeta library. Via MiXCR, TCRdb re-called the PCR reads, giving one row per CDR3 protein. The sample records about 690,000 distinct CDR3 sequences, roughly 17% being singletons. The material sequenced was PBMCs from the stem cell graft donor, taken from the stem cell graft. These receptors were collected from a human donor who donated a stem cell graft to a child with acute myeloid leukemia.

This chain uses TRBV5-1 with TRBJ2-6; D tentatively fits TRBD1 or TRBD2 (5 bases each). This CDR3 has 17 amino acids. Trimming cost V 0 bases and J 2 bases, with 12 bases left between them. Germline V CDR1 and CDR2: SGHRS, YFSETQ. CDR3 sequence (DNA): TGCGCCAGCAGCTTGGGTGGGACGGGTGCTGGGGCCAACGTCCTGACTTTC. Translation: CASSLGGTGAGANVLTF.

CDR3 nucleotides: TGTGCCAGCAACCCCATGGGGGGGGCCACCGGGGAGCTGTTTTTT. This gives the protein CASNPMGGATGELFF. The rearrangement joins TRBV27 to TRBJ2-2, with a possible D match to TRBD2 (7 bases). This CDR3 is built from 15 residues. Trimming removed 7 bases at V and 4 bases at J, with 16 bases between. Germline V gene data show CDR1 as MNHEY and CDR2 as SMNVEV (reference sequence).

This clonotype was counted only a few times. V usage is TRBV6-5 and J usage is TRBJ2-2, with TRBD1 as a possible D gene (6 bases). V shed 0 bases and J shed 3 bases, with 14 bases lying between them. The germline V gene encodes CDR1 MNHEY and CDR2 SVGAGI. The CDR3 contains 17 residues. The CDR3 region has the DNA TGTGCCAGCAGTTACTCGAATCTGGGGGCCGACACCGGGGAGCTGTTTTTT. It specifies CASSYSNLGADTGELFF.

The chain's CDR3 is CASSHVPGQGPDTQYF. CDR3 coding DNA: TGTGCCAGCAGCCACGTCCCGGGACAGGGACCAGATACGCAGTATTTT. The chain uses TRBV7-8 and TRBJ2-3, with 9 bases aligning to TRBD1. V shed 5 bases, J shed 4 bases, and the junction held 10 bases outside the gene matches. Germline-derived CDR1 and CDR2 are SGHVS and FQNEAQ. The CDR3 totals 16 residues.

The genes are TRBV14 and TRBJ2-4; D is possibly TRBD1 or TRBD2 (5 bases each). V shed 4 bases and J shed 6 bases, with 16 bases lying between them. CDR1 is SGHDN and CDR2 is FVKESK in the germline V gene. The CDR3 spans 15 residues. The CDR3: CASSLSAVRGNIQYF. CDR3 coding DNA: TGTGCCAGCAGCCTTAGCGCCGTGAGGGGAAACATTCAGTACTTC.

This clonotype was counted many times. This rearrangement joins TRBV29-1 to TRBJ2-2, with D uncertain. This CDR3 comprises 13 residues. Per the germline V gene, CDR1 is SQVTM and CDR2 is ANQGSEA. Trimming pared 7 bases from V and 6 bases from J, leaving 15 bases between. CDR3 in amino acids: CSAAAYSAGELFF. The CDR3 DNA is TGCAGCGCTGCTGCCTATTCGGCCGGGGAGCTGTTTTTT.

This clonotype was seen many times. This chain connects TRBV10-3 to TRBJ2-1; 10 bases are a match to TRBD1. Germline V gene data show CDR1 as ENHRY and CDR2 as SYGVKD. The CDR3 length is 13 residues. J lost 5 bases, V lost 8 bases, and 3 bases had no gene match. The CDR3 reads CAIGDRGNNEQFF. For the CDR3, the DNA is TGTGCCATCGGGGACAGGGGTAACAATGAGCAGTTCTTC.

This clonotype was found a few times. The chain employs TRBV19 and TRBJ1-4; D uncertain. With 1 base removed from V and 7 bases from J, the gap between germline ends came to 4 bases. The CDR3 runs 12 residues. The germline gives CDR1 LNHDA, CDR2 SQIVND (reference sequence). The chain's CDR3 is CASSIASEKLFF. The CDR3 bases are TGTGCCAGTAGTATAGCGAGTGAAAAACTGTTTTTT.

The rearrangement links TRBV20-1 to TRBJ2-2; 7 bases agree with TRBD1. Trimming at V came to 0 bases and at J to 5 bases, leaving 9 bases not matched to a gene. The CDR3 is 16 residues long. Germline loops: CDR1 DFQATT, CDR2 SNEGSKA (reference sequence). CDR3 protein: CSARDLRTGGTGELFF. For the CDR3, the DNA is TGCAGTGCTAGAGACCTCCGGACAGGTGGAACCGGGGAGCTGTTTTTT.

This clonotype was observed a few times. A much larger clone is a single base away; this may be a read error. This rearrangement joins TRBV7-9 to TRBJ1-1; D is possibly TRBD1 (6 bases). The CDR3 has 14 residues. Germline V gene lookup returns CDR1 SEHNR and CDR2 FQNEAQ (reference sequence). Trimming cost V 1 base and J 4 bases, with 10 bases left between them. CDR3 protein: CASSLGGQSTEAFF. The CDR3 bases are TGTGCCAGCAGCTTAGGGGGGCAGAGCACTGAAGCTTTCTTT.

This clonotype has at least ten counts. V is TRBV20-1 and J is TRBJ2-4; no definite D call. The length of the CDR3 is 16 residues. The V gene lost 0 bases and the J gene lost 0 bases, with 12 bases spanning the gap. Germline V gives CDR1 DFQATT, CDR2 SNEGSKA (reference sequence). CDR3 region: CSARDLRELAKNIQYF. The CDR3, as DNA: TGCAGTGCTAGAGATCTGAGAGAACTAGCCAAAAACATTCAGTACTTC.

V is TRBV12-3 or TRBV12-4 and J is TRBJ1-4, with a weak D call TRBD1 (5 bases). The CDR3 totals 14 residues. V was trimmed by 6 bases and J by 10 bases, leaving 18 bases between them. CDR3 coding DNA: TGTGCCAGCAGCTTGGACCGAGTAAGGGGAAAACTGTTTTTT. This gives the protein CASSLDRVRGKLFF.

This clonotype was seen just once. The chain carries TRBV4-3 and TRBJ1-1, with D maybe TRBD1 (6 bases). Germline CDR1 is LGHNA and CDR2 is YSLEER. Trimming removed 1 base from V and 0 bases from J, with 18 bases in between. The CDR3 contains 18 residues. The CDR3 DNA reads TGCGCCAGCAGCCAAGTTGACAGGCAGACTGCCATGAACACTGAAGCTTTCTTT. Translation: CASSQVDRQTAMNTEAFF.

In this sample, this clonotype turned up a few times. This rearrangement joins TRBV5-1 to TRBJ2-1; a weak D match, TRBD2 (6 bases). Germline values: CDR1 SGHRS, CDR2 YFSETQ. Trimming removed 2 bases from V and 7 bases from J, with 10 bases in between. CDR3 size: 13 residues. In DNA form, the CDR3 reads TGCGCCAGCAGCTTCCCGGAGGGGAATGAGCAGTTCTTC. Its protein product is CASSFPEGNEQFF.

This clonotype appeared many times. The genes are TRBV20-1 and TRBJ2-2; D is possibly TRBD1 (6 bases). Germline lookup yields CDR1 DFQATT and CDR2 SNEGSKA (reference sequence). The ends were cut back, 0 bases at V and 0 bases at J, with 14 bases in the middle. The CDR3 is 17 residues long. As DNA, the CDR3 is TGCAGTGCTAGAGATCTCGAGGGACATTCGAACACCGGGGAGCTGTTTTTT. Its translation is CSARDLEGHSNTGELFF.

A few counts support this clonotype. The genes are TRBV18 and TRBJ1-2, with no clear D. There are 14 residues in the CDR3. Germline CDR1 is KGHSH and CDR2 is LQKENI. Trimming removed 1 base at V and 0 bases at J, with 6 bases between. CDR3 in DNA: TGTGCCAGCTCACCACAGGGAGCTAACTATGGCTACACCTTC. It is translated as CASSPQGANYGYTF.

This clonotype was detected ten times or more. The chain joins TRBV12-3 or TRBV12-4 to TRBJ2-3; 8 nucleotides align to TRBD2. The CDR3 totals 15 residues. With V trimmed by 6 bases and J by 0 bases, 5 bases remained unmatched. The CDR3 loop is CASSRRGGSTDTQYF. The DNA for the CDR3 is TGTGCCAGCAGCCGTCGCGGGGGGAGCACAGATACGCAGTATTTT.

This clonotype was seen ten or more times. The chain carries TRBV20-1 and TRBJ2-1, with TRBD1 as a possible D gene (5 bases). Trimming removed 6 bases at V and 2 bases at J, with 8 bases between. Germline loops: CDR1 DFQATT, CDR2 SNEGSKA (reference sequence). The CDR3 spans 12 residues. The DNA of the CDR3 is TGCAGTGCCCCGGACACCTACAATGAGCAGTTCTTC. Its translation is CSAPDTYNEQFF.

Many counts were recorded for this clonotype. The chain recombines TRBV5-1 with TRBJ2-7; TRBD1 agrees at 8 bases. The CDR3 spans 15 residues. Germline trimming cut 2 bases from V and 6 bases from J; bases unmatched to any gene: 10. Germline assignment: CDR1 SGHRS and CDR2 YFSETQ. For the CDR3, the DNA is TGCGCCAGCAGCTTAACCGCGGGACAGGTGGGCGAGCAGTACTTC. It translates to CASSLTAGQVGEQYF.

The sample holds many counts of this clonotype. This rearrangement joins TRBV12-3 or TRBV12-4 to TRBJ2-1, with TRBD2 identical over 13 bases. The CDR3 runs 18 residues. V lost 8 bases and J lost 6; bases outside the gene matches: 16. The CDR3 reads CASLRTSGGLFYANEQFF. For the CDR3, the DNA is TGTGCCAGCCTTCGGACTAGCGGGGGCCTCTTTTACGCCAATGAGCAGTTCTTC.

This clonotype was counted many times. The chain is built from TRBV7-8 and TRBJ2-7, with TRBD2 as a possible D gene (6 bases). Trimming shortened V by 8 bases and J by 0 bases, and 14 bases separated the two germline ends. The CDR3 totals 14 residues. The germline CDR1 and CDR2 sequences are SGHVS and FQNEAQ. In DNA form, the CDR3 reads TGTGCCAGCGGAGGGCAGGGAAGCTCCTACGAGCAGTACGTC. Its translation: CASGGQGSSYEQYV.

This clonotype was counted many times. The chain couples TRBV24-1 to TRBJ1-2, with D uncertain. This CDR3 spans 13 amino acids. Looked up from germline, CDR1 is KGHDR and CDR2 is SFDVKD. Trimming took off 2 bases at V and 6 bases at J, with 9 bases between the two ends. CDR3 sequence: CATSDYDMDGYTF. The DNA of the CDR3 is TGTGCCACCAGTGATTACGACATGGATGGCTACACCTTC.

Many counts were recorded for this clonotype. The V gene is TRBV12-3 or TRBV12-4, the J gene TRBJ2-7, with 9 bases lining up with TRBD1. The ends lost 3 bases at V and 0 bases at J; junction bases unmatched: 3. The CDR3 has 15 amino acids. CDR3 sequence (DNA): TGTGCCAGCAGTTTCGGGACAGGGTACTCCTACGAGCAGTACGTC. Translated, it gives CASSFGTGYSYEQYV.

The rearrangement joins TRBV7-2 to TRBJ1-2; D call uncertain. Trimming left V 7 bases short and J 4 bases short, with 4 bases between. The CDR3 covers 10 residues. Per the germline V gene, CDR1 is SGHTA and CDR2 is FQGNSA. Here the CDR3 reads CASISYGYTF. As DNA, the CDR3 is TGTGCCAGCATCTCCTATGGCTACACCTTC. The variable domain in full, with the rest retrieved from reference TRBV7-2 and TRBJ1-2, is GAGVSQSPSNKVTEKGKDVELRCDPISGHTALYWYRQSLGQGLEFLIYFQGNSAPDKSGLPSDRFSAERTGGSVSTLTIQRTQQEDSAVYLCASISYGYTFGSGTRLTVV.

This chain uses TRBV6-6 with TRBJ1-1; possible D gene TRBD1, 6 bases. The CDR3 is 16 amino acids. The V end was cut by 8 bases, the J end by 2 bases, with 21 bases between. Germline assignment: CDR1 MNHNY and CDR2 SVGAGI (reference sequence). The CDR3 here is CASVGLKGHVNTEAFF. CDR3 nucleotides: TGTGCCAGCGTGGGCCTGAAGGGACACGTAAACACTGAAGCTTTCTTT.

Comment on this clonotype: This may stem from a read error, because a much larger clone lies one nucleotide away. This sequence joins TRBV29-1 and TRBJ2-4, with 8 bases that match TRBD1. Germline values: CDR1 SQVTM, CDR2 ANQGSEA. The CDR3 spans 13 residues. V shed 7 bases, J shed 7 bases, and the junction held 9 bases outside the gene matches. CDR3 sequence: CSDPGQARNIQYF. The CDR3 region has the DNA TGCAGCGACCCGGGACAGGCGAGGAACATTCAGTACTTC.

The V gene is TRBV7-9, the J gene TRBJ2-7, with D maybe TRBD1 (6 bases). Trimming removed 4 bases from V and 4 bases from J, with 14 bases in between. CDR3 size: 14 residues. Germline V lookup: CDR1 SEHNR, CDR2 FQNEAQ (reference sequence). Here the CDR3 DNA reads TGTGCCAGCAGCTCAACAGGGTTTGGGTACGAGCAGTACGTC. Translated, it gives CASSSTGFGYEQYV.

The rearrangement joins TRBV7-8 to TRBJ2-1; the D is unclear. The V end was cut by 5 bases, the J end by 9 bases, with 17 bases between. CDR3 length: 14 amino acids. Germline V gene lookup returns CDR1 SGHVS and CDR2 FQNEAQ. The CDR3 coding sequence is TGTGCCAGCAGCCACCCCACCCCCAAGGGTGAGCAGTTCTTC. It encodes CASSHPTPKGEQFF.

The rearrangement links TRBV10-3 to TRBJ2-3; tentative D call: TRBD2 (5 bases). The germline V and J ends were trimmed by 0 bases and 5 bases, with 12 bases remaining between them. CDR3 length equals 15 residues. CDR1 and CDR2 (germline): ENHRY, SYGVKD. The CDR3 nucleotides read TGTGCCATCAGTGAGTCCCCCCTAGCAGGAGATACGCAGTATTTT. This codes for CAISESPLAGDTQYF.